The clone carrying this T cell receptor (beta chain) was seen a handful of times. Per the authors' pipeline: The authors estimated nucleated cell counts from reference gene primer amplification. Only in-frame clones appear in the TCRdb table, and some are missing; sequencing was by immunoSEQ multiplex PCR. V and J calls and clone size are given by that table; D and trimming were obtained from the DNA. The sample records about 160,000 clones, approximately 80% being singletons. The entry originates in a study of blood T cell repertoires in COVID-19. Looking at the study overall: The origin of the acute and convalescent COVID-19 samples was the United States, Italy and Spain. T cells, B-cell-depleted T cells, or PBMCs supplied cDNA or gDNA.

The germline V gene encodes CDR1 SGHDT and CDR2 YYEEEE. This CDR3 region has 14 residues. V dropped 2 bases and J dropped 7; count of bases not matched to a gene: 6. This TCR was sampled from a woman older than 75 with acute or convalescent COVID-19. Sequenced: peripheral blood. J is TRBJ2-7 and V is TRBV5-6; 10 nucleotides align to TRBD2. CDR3 DNA: TGTGCCAGCAGCTTCCTAGCGGGAGAGCCGGAGCAGTACTTC. Its protein product is CASSFLAGEPEQYF.